This passage covers 10 T cell receptor beta chains from one sample sequenced in a study of PD-L1 blockade in urothelial cancer. The protocol was immunoSEQ multiplex PCR, while the TCRdb copy is restricted to in-frame clones and leaves out a portion. The repertoire holds tens of thousands of clones, 65% to 85% seen once, with roughly 9% in the top ten. Indicated time point: pretreatment peripheral blood. Here the sequenced sample was PBMCs, taken around atezolizumab (anti-PD-L1) treatment. These receptors came from a woman in her sixties or seventies with urothelial cancer.

This clone was seen just once. The chain has TRBV2 and TRBJ2-1; D is ambiguous. Germline lookup yields CDR1 SNHLY and CDR2 FYNNEI. V was shortened by 6 bases and J by 0 bases, with 15 bases between the two germline ends. The CDR3 runs 16 residues. The CDR3 sequence is CASRKSDWSSYNEQFF. For the CDR3, the DNA is TGTGCCAGCAGGAAAAGTGACTGGAGCTCCTACAATGAGCAGTTCTTC.

This rearrangement joins TRBV9 to TRBJ1-4, with D possibly TRBD1 on 5 matching bases. The CDR3 length is 15 residues. The V end lost 0 bases, the J end lost 4 bases, and 10 bases lay between the germline ends. Germline assignment: CDR1 SGDLS and CDR2 YYNGEE. The CDR3, as DNA: TGTGCCAGCAGCGTAGGGCCAGGGCATAATGAAAAACTGTTTTTT. Its protein product is CASSVGPGHNEKLFF.

The genes are TRBV10-1 and TRBJ2-2; D is uncertain. CDR3 size: 16 residues. Germline CDR1 and CDR2: WNHNN and SYGVQD (reference sequence). Between the trimmed V and J ends, which lost 4 bases and 0 bases, there was a span of 12 bases. The DNA for the CDR3 is TGCGCCAGCAGTGTTTCTGGCCTGCCGAACACCGGGGAGCTGTTTTTT. It yields the protein CASSVSGLPNTGELFF.

The genes are TRBV9 and TRBJ2-5; TRBD2 matches 9 bases. Per the germline V gene, CDR1 is SGDLS and CDR2 is YYNGEE. The V gene end was trimmed by 0 bases and the J gene end by 2 bases; junction bases not matched to a gene: 2. The CDR3 spans 15 residues. The DNA of the CDR3 is TGTGCCAGCAGCGTAGCGGCGGGGGGGCAAGAGACCCAGTACTTC. As protein: CASSVAAGGQETQYF.

The table lists this clone with a count of one. V gene TRBV4-1 combines with J gene TRBJ1-1; TRBD1 is a possible D gene (6 bases). V lost 0 bases and J 0 bases, leaving 17 bases between the germline ends. This CDR3 spans 18 amino acids. Germline V gene lookup returns CDR1 MGHRA and CDR2 YSYEKL. The CDR3 sequence: CASSQDNLQGFMNTEAFF. The CDR3 nucleotides are TGCGCCAGCAGCCAAGATAATTTACAGGGATTCATGAACACTGAAGCTTTCTTT.

The chain combines TRBV7-9 with TRBJ2-7, with 10 bases that match TRBD2. V lost 5 bases and J lost 1; bases outside the gene matches: 2. From germline, CDR1 is SEHNR and CDR2 FQNEAQ (reference sequence). The CDR3 length is 14 residues. This CDR3 is CASSPSGGSYEQYF. As DNA, the CDR3 is TGTGCCAGCAGCCCTAGCGGGGGATCCTACGAGCAGTACTTC. Full variable domain (outside the CDR3, taken from reference TRBV7-9 and TRBJ2-7): DTGVSQNPRHKITKRGQNVTFRCDPISEHNRLYWYRQTLGQGPEFLTYFQNEAQLEKSRLLSDRFSAERPKGSFSTLEIQRTEQGDSAMYLCASSPSGGSYEQYFGPGTRLTVT.

This clone was found a few times. V usage is TRBV5-1 and J usage is TRBJ2-7; no clear D. Germline V gene lookup returns CDR1 SGHRS and CDR2 YFSETQ. Trimming removed 0 bases at V and 2 bases at J, with 6 bases between. The CDR3 runs 13 residues. CDR3 bases: TGCGCCAGCAGCTTGGACGGTCCCTACGAGCAGTACTTC. As protein: CASSLDGPYEQYF.

This clone was seen a single time. This sequence joins TRBV5-1 and TRBJ2-7, with TRBD2 identical over 12 bases. Germline values: CDR1 SGHRS, CDR2 YFSETQ. V shed 4 bases and J 1 base; nucleotides not matched to a gene: 9. CDR3 length: 17 amino acids. The CDR3 region is CASSPEGLAGGSYEQYF. The DNA of the CDR3 is TGCGCCAGCAGCCCGGAGGGGCTAGCGGGAGGGTCCTACGAGCAGTACTTC.

The V gene is TRBV5-6, the J gene TRBJ1-3; D remains ambiguous. In germline, CDR1 is SGHDT, CDR2 YYEEEE. Between the trimmed V and J ends, which lost 1 base and 7 bases, there was a span of 15 bases. The CDR3 runs to 15 residues. The CDR3 region is CASSLYGNRRNTIYF. Here the CDR3 DNA reads TGTGCCAGCAGCTTGTACGGGAATCGTAGGAACACCATATATTTT.

The chain joins TRBV30 to TRBJ1-2; 7 bases map to TRBD1. This CDR3 is built from 13 residues. V trimming: 0 bases; J trimming: 6 bases; junction bases outside the gene matches: 4. Per germline, CDR1 GTSNPN and CDR2 SVGIG (reference sequence). The CDR3 region is CAWSVWDRDGYTF. CDR3 sequence (DNA): TGTGCCTGGAGTGTTTGGGACAGAGATGGCTACACCTTC.